This T cell receptor beta chain was sequenced during a study of blood T cell repertoires in COVID-19. For the study at large: Acute-phase and convalescent COVID-19 samples originated in the United States, Italy and Spain. PBMCs, B-cell-depleted T cells, or T cells provided the cDNA or gDNA that made up the material.

As originally analysed: Estimates of nucleated cell counts were drawn from the amplification of reference gene primers. The data were produced by immunoSEQ multiplex PCR, yet TCRdb's version contains in-frame clones alone and is incomplete. V, J and clone size derive from that table, while D and trimming were established from the DNA sequence. The data contain some 150,000 clones, roughly 86% of them singletons. The CDR3 contains 11 residues. The germline V and J ends were trimmed by 6 bases and 4 bases, with 6 bases remaining between them. Germline CDR1 is SGHNT and CDR2 is YENEEA. As regards this clone: Other nucleotide sequences in the sample specify the same CDR3.

The sequence was obtained from a man aged 40-49 years who had recovered from COVID-19. J is TRBJ2-5 and V is TRBV11-3; a weak D match, TRBD1 (6 bases). The sequenced sample consisted of peripheral blood. This chain's CDR3 is CASRGGETQYF. DNA for the CDR3: TGTGCCAGCAGAGGGGGAGAGACCCAGTACTTC. Complete variable domain (other parts from reference TRBV11-3 and TRBJ2-5): EAGVVQSPRYKIIEKKQPVAFWCNPISGHNTLYWYLQNLGQGPELLIRYENEEAVDDSQLPKDRFSAERLKGVDSTLKIQPAELGDSAVYLCASRGGETQYFGPGTRLLVL.